A single sample gave rise to the 6 T cell receptor beta chains below, sequenced in a study of blood T cell repertoires in COVID-19. Sequencing used immunoSEQ multiplex PCR; TCRdb keeps in-frame clones, though not all of them. The sample lists a few hundred thousand clones, more than 75% seen once, with approximately 13% in the top ten. The sequenced sample was peripheral blood. These receptors were obtained from an elderly man with acute or convalescent COVID-19.

Notes on this clone: One end of the junction is discordant with germline, which a read error may explain. The rearrangement links TRBV7-7 to TRBJ1-5; 12 bases are a match to TRBD1. There are 19 residues in the CDR3. The V gene's germline CDR1 is SSHAT and CDR2 FNYEAQ (reference sequence). CDR3 sequence (DNA): TGTGCTAGCAGCCCCGGGACAGGGGGCCATGCGTGGAGCAATCAGCCCCAGCATTTT. Translation gives CASSPGTGGHAWSNQPQHF. Together with reference TRBV7-7 and TRBJ1-5, the CDR3 gives the full variable domain: GAGVSQSPRYKVTKRGQDVTLRCDPISSHATLYWYQQALGQGPEFLTYFNYEAQPDKSGLPSDRFSAERPEGSISTLTIQRTEQRDSAMYRCASSPGTGGHAWSNQPQHFGDGTRLSIL.

The chain couples TRBV10-1 to TRBJ1-2, with D possibly matching TRBD1 (6 bases). The CDR3 covers 12 residues. The germline V gene has CDR1 WNHNN and CDR2 SYGVQD (reference sequence). V shed 8 bases and J shed 5 bases, with 12 bases lying between them. The CDR3 reads CASPVRGYGYTF. The CDR3 coding sequence is TGCGCCAGCCCGGTAAGGGGGTATGGCTACACCTTC.

This chain joins TRBV5-1 and TRBJ2-1, with 8 nucleotides matching TRBD2. This CDR3 has 17 amino acids. Germline CDR1 SGHRS, CDR2 YFSETQ. After removal of 4 bases from V and 0 bases from J, the junction contained 9 bases not matched to a gene. The CDR3 spells CASSRGLASISYNEQFF. The CDR3, as DNA: TGCGCCAGCAGCCGCGGACTAGCATCTATCTCCTACAATGAGCAGTTCTTC.

V usage is TRBV4-3 and J usage is TRBJ2-3; D is ambiguous. Germline V CDR1 and CDR2: LGHNA, YSLEER. This CDR3 comprises 15 residues. The V end was cut by 1 base, the J end by 4 bases, with 12 bases between. The CDR3 DNA reads TGCGCCAGCAGCCAAGCGGTGAAGCCGGCAGATACGCAGTATTTT. This codes for CASSQAVKPADTQYF.

The DNA for the CDR3 is TGTGCCAGCTCACCACAGTGGCAGGGGAGTAATGGCTACACCTTC. Amino acids: CASSPQWQGSNGYTF. The chain is built from TRBV18 and TRBJ1-2; a weak D match, TRBD1 (6 bases). The germline V gene has CDR1 KGHSH and CDR2 LQKENI. The CDR3 loop spans 15 amino acids. V lost 1 base and J 6 bases, leaving 15 bases between the germline ends.

The V and J genes are TRBV29-1 and TRBJ2-1, with TRBD1 identical over 9 bases. In germline, CDR1 is SQVTM, CDR2 ANQGSEA. V shed 1 base and J 4 bases; nucleotides not matched to a gene: 2. CDR3 length equals 14 residues. This CDR3 is CSVEGGQGYNEQFF. Here the CDR3 DNA reads TGCAGCGTTGAAGGGGGACAGGGTTACAATGAGCAGTTCTTC.